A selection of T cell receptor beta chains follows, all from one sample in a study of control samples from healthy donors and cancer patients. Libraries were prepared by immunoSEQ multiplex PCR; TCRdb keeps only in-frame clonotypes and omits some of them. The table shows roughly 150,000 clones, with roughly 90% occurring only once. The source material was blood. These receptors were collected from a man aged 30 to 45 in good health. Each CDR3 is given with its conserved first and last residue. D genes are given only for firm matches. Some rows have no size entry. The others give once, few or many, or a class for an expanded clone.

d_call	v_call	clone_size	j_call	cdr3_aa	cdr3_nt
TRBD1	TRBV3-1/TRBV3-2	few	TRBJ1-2	CASSQPGQLNYGYTF	TGTGCCAGCAGCCAACCGGGACAGCTCAACTATGGCTACACCTTC
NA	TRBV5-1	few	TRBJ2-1	CASSAGSSGNEQFF	TGCGCCAGCAGCGCTGGATCCTCAGGGAATGAGCAGTTCTTC
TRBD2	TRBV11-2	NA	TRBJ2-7	CASSWPSGGAYRSYEQYF	TGTGCCAGCAGCTGGCCCAGCGGGGGGGCGTATAGGTCCTACGAGCAGTACTTC
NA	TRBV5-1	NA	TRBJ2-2	CASRREINTGELFF	TGCGCCAGCAGACGGGAGATTAACACCGGGGAGCTGTTTTTT
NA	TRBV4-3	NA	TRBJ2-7	CASSQDQLSSYEQYF	TGCGCCAGCAGCCAAGATCAGCTGAGCTCCTACGAGCAGTACTTC
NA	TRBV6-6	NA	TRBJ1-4	CASSLTAINEKLFF	TGTGCCAGCAGCCTAACAGCGATTAATGAAAAACTGTTTTTT
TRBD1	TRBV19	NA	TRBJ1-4	CASSRRDRATATNEKLFF	TGTGCCAGTAGTCGACGGGACAGGGCGACCGCAACTAATGAAAAACTGTTTTTT
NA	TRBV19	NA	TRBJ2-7	CASSTTGKGEQYF	TGTGCCAGTAGTACCACAGGGAAGGGCGAGCAGTACTTC
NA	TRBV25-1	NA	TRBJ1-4	CASSEQATNEKLFF	TGTGCCAGCAGTGAGCAGGCAACTAATGAAAAACTGTTTTTT
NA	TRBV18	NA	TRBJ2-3	CASSPTGGTRTDTQYF	TGTGCCAGCTCACCAACGGGCGGGACCCGCACAGATACGCAGTATTTT
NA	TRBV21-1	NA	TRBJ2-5	CASSKVEGLAVFKETQYF	TGTGCCAGCAGCAAAGTGGAGGGACTAGCGGTTTTTAAAGAGACCCAGTACTTC
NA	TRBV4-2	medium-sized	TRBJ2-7	CASSHYTGFGEQYF	TGTGCCAGCAGCCACTATACAGGGTTTGGCGAGCAGTACTTC
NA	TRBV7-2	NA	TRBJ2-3	CASSILYANTDTQYF	TGTGCCAGCAGCATCTTATACGCTAACACAGATACGCAGTATTTT
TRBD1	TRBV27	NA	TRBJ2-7	CASSFGTGFTYEQYF	TGTGCCAGCAGTTTCGGGACAGGTTTTACCTACGAGCAGTACTTC
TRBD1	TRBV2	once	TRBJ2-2	CASRGQGRNTGELFF	TGTGCCAGTAGGGGGCAGGGGCGGAACACCGGGGAGCTGTTTTTT
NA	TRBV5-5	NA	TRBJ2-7	CASSPQGGKYEQYF	TGTGCCAGCAGCCCGCAGGGGGGAAAGTACGAGCAGTACTTC
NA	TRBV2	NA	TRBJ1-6	CASSVLESGNSPLHF	TGTGCCAGCAGTGTGCTCGAGTCGGGTAATTCACCCCTCCACTTT
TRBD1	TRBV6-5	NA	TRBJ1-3	CASSYSGRGPGNTIYF	TGTGCCAGCAGTTACTCGGGGAGGGGGCCTGGAAACACCATATATTTT
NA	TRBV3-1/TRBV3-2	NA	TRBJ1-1	CASSQGQGIAFF	TGTGCCAGCAGCCAAGGGCAGGGAATAGCTTTCTTT
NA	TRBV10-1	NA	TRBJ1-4	CATPILGGGREKLFF	TGCGCCACCCCGATCTTGGGGGGCGGGAGAGAAAAACTGTTTTTT
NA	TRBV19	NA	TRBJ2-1	CASSIGGRNNEQFF	TGTGCCAGTAGTATAGGCGGAAGGAACAATGAGCAGTTCTTC
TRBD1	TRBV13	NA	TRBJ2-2	CASSSLWDRENTGELFF	TGTGCCAGCAGCTCCTTGTGGGACAGGGAGAACACCGGGGAGCTGTTTTTT